A single T cell receptor beta chain is shown here with its context. Its antigen is currently unknown. This CDR3 contains 15 residues. The junction had 4 bases not matched to a gene; V was cut back by 3 bases and J by 0 bases. The germline V gene encodes CDR1 SEHNR and CDR2 FQNEAQ (reference sequence). Sequencing was performed with immunoSEQ multiplex PCR; in TCRdb, only in-frame clones are kept and a portion is missing. The sample lists roughly 70,000 clones, less than 85% occurring once. The data were obtained in a study of T cell responses to AZD1222 COVID-19 vaccine. For the study at large: Investigators merged groups given second doses at roughly 4 or roughly 12 weeks. Findings and caveats of the study: Spike as a whole was targeted by vaccine-associated CD4 TCRs, dominant at 160-218 and 743-854. Two AZD1222 administrations were followed by greater Spike-specific TCR breadth and depth. None of the repertoires were sampled until the peak T cell response had passed.

Sequences were derived from peripheral blood, sampled on day 0 of AZD1222 vaccination. The chain links TRBV7-9 to TRBJ1-2; 7 nucleotides line up with TRBD1. This receptor was obtained from an adult in good health. The CDR3 loop reads CASSFPGQTNYGYTF. CDR3 bases: TGTGCCAGCAGCTTTCCGGGACAGACTAACTATGGCTACACCTTC.